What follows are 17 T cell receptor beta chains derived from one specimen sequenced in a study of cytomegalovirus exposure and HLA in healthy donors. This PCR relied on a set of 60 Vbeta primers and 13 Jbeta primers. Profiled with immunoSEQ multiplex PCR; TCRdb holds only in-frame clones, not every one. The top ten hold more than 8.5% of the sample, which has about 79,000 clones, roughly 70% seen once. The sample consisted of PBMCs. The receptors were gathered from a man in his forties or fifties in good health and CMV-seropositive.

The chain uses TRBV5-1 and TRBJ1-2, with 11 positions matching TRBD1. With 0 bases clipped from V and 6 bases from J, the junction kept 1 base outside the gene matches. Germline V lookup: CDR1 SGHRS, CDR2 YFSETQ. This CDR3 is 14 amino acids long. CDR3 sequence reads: CASSLGTGGDGYTF. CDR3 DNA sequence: TGCGCCAGCAGCTTGGGGACAGGGGGCGATGGCTACACCTTC.

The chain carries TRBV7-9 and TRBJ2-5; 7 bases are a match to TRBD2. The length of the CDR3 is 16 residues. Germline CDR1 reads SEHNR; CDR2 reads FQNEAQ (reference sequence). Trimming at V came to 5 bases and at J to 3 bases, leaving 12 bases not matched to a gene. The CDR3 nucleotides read TGTGCCAGCAGCCTCTTGGGTGCGGGAGCCAAAGAGACCCAGTACTTC. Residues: CASSLLGAGAKETQYF.

Here the CDR3 reads CASSPRGGGEKLFF. DNA of the CDR3: TGTGCCAGCAGTCCCCGGGGTGGAGGAGAAAAACTGTTTTTT. V and J are TRBV28 and TRBJ1-4, with D unresolved. The CDR3 has 14 residues. V lost 5 bases and J 8 bases, leaving 15 bases between the germline ends. Germline CDR1 reads MDHEN; CDR2 reads SYDVKM.

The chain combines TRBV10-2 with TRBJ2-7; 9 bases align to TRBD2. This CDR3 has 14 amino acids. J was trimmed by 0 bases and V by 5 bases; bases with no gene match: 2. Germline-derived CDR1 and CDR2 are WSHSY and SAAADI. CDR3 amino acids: CASSNSGSSYEQYF. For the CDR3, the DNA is TGCGCCAGCAGTAATAGCGGGAGCTCCTACGAGCAGTACTTC.

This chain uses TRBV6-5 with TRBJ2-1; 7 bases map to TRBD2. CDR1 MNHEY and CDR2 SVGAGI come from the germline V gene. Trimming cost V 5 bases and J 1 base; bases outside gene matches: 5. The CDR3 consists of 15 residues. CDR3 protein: CASSPERGSYNEQFF. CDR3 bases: TGTGCCAGCAGTCCTGAGCGGGGTTCCTACAATGAGCAGTTCTTC.

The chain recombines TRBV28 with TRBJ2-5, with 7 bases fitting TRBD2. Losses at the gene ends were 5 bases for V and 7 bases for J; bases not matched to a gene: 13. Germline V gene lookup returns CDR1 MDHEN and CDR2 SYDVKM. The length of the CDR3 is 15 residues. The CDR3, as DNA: TGTGCCAGCAGTGTCTCCGGGACTACCGTCGGGACCCAGTACTTC. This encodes CASSVSGTTVGTQYF.

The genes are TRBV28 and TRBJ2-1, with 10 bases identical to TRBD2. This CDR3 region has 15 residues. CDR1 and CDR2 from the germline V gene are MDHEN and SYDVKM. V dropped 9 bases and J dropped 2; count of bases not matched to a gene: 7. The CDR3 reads CASNPSGGPYNEQFF. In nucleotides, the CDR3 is TGTGCCAGTAACCCTAGCGGGGGTCCCTACAATGAGCAGTTCTTC.

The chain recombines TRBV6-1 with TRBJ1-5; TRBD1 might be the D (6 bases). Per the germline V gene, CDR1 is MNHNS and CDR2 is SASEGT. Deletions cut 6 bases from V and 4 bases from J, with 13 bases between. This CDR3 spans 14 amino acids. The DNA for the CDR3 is TGTGCCAGCAGCGGGACAACGGGAAATCAGCCCCAGCATTTT. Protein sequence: CASSGTTGNQPQHF.

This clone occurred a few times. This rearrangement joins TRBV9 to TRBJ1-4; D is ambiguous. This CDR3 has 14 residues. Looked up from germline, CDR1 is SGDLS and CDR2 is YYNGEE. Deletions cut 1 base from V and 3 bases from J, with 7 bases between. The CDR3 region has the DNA TGTGCCAGCAGCGTATCCGGAGCTAATGAAAAACTGTTTTTT. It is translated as CASSVSGANEKLFF.

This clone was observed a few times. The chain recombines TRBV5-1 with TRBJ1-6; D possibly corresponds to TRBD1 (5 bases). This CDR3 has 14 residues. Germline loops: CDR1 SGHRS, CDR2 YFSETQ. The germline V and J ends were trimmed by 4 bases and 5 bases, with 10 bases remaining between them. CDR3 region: CASSQTENNSPLHF. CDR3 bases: TGCGCCAGCAGCCAGACAGAAAATAATTCACCCCTCCACTTT. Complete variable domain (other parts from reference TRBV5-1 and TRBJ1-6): KAGVTQTPRYLIKTRGQQVTLSCSPISGHRSVSWYQQTPGQGLQFLFEYFSETQRNKGNFPGRFSGRQFSNSRSEMNVSTLELGDSALYLCASSQTENNSPLHFGNGTRLTVT.

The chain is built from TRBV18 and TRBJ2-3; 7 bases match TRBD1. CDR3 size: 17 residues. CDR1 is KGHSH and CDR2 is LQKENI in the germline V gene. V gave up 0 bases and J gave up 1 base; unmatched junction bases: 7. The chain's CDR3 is CASSPPTGDSRTDTQYF. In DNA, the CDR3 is TGTGCCAGCTCACCACCGACCGGGGACAGCCGCACAGATACGCAGTATTTT.

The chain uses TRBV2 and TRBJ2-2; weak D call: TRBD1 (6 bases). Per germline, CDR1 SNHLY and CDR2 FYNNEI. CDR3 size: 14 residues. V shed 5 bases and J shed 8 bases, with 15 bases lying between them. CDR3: CASSHPLRGGELFF. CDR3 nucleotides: TGTGCCAGCAGTCATCCCCTTAGGGGGGGGGAGCTGTTTTTT.

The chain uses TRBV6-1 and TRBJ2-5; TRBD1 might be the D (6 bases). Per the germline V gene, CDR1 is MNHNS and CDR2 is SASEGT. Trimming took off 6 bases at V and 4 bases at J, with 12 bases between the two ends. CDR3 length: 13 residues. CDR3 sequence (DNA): TGTGCCAGCAGACAGGGTTTAACAGAGACCCAGTACTTC. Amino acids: CASRQGLTETQYF.

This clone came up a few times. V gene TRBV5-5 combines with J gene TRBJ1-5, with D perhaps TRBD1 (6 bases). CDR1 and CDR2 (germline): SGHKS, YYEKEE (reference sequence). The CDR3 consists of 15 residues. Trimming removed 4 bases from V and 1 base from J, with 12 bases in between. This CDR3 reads CASSGLTGSNQPQHF. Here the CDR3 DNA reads TGTGCCAGCAGCGGACTGACAGGAAGCAATCAGCCCCAGCATTTT.

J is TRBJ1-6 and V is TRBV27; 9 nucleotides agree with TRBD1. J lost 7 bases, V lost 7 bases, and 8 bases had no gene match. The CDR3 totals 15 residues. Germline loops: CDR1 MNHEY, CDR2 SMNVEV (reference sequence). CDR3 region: CASKTSGTGNSPLHF. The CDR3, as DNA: TGTGCCAGCAAGACCTCCGGGACAGGGAATTCACCCCTCCACTTT.

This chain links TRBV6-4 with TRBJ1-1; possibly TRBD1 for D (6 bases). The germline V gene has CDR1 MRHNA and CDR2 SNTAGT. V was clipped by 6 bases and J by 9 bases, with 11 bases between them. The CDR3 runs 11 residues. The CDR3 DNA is TGTGCCAGCAGGACACAGGGTAAAGCTTTCTTT. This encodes CASRTQGKAFF.

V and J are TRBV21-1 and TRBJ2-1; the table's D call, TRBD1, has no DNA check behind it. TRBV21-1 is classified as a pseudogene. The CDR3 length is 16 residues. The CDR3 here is CASSKEPRGLDNEQFF. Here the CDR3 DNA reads TGTGCCAGCAGCAAAGAACCCAGGGGGCTAGACAATGAGCAGTTCTTC.